This entry features one T cell receptor (beta chain) sequence. This receptor's antigen is unknown. The entry originates in a study of cytomegalovirus exposure and HLA in healthy donors (dated by TCRdb to the late 2010s). Some background on the complete study: An earlier analysis of some 600 of the donors reported approximately 280 Gb of sequence data and 95 million to 130 million unique TCR beta sequences obtained from about 170 million T cells. An early release that covered approximately 600 HLA-typed donors contained approximately 320 gigabases of sequencing data and tens of millions of unique TCR sequences. The genetic ancestry cluster associated with self-reported Caucasian donors included about 84% of the approximately 430 genotyped donors. The study was designed to test whether signatures of past pathogen exposure could be identified by cataloging public T cell receptors. Using immunosequencing, the study profiled T cell repertoires from around 670 subjects and related those repertoires to cytomegalovirus serostatus. Along with the approximately 700-subject first cohort, a separate validation cohort of around 110 different subjects was used. To predict cytomegalovirus infection status, the study combined high-throughput TCR immunosequencing, statistical association of individual TCRs with disease status, and machine learning. A later analysis re-analyzed previously published TCR beta repertoires from several hundred donors and added high-resolution HLA genotyping to study TCR occurrence patterns. Rather than using new phenotypic data, the later analysis identified candidate immune exposures from TCR beta sequences and from how often those sequences occurred across donors. To decide whether each TCR beta V gene segment behaved as functional or pseudogenic, an earlier analysis of approximately 600 of the donors relied on high-throughput TCR beta sequencing. Donor age, sex, ethnicity and CMV serostatus were compiled together with the repertoire data. Genome-wide SNP genotypes for about 60% of the 666 donors were used in a later genetic analysis, which treated that subset as a discovery cohort. All discovery cohort repertoires had been generated on a single sequencing platform. HLA typing included class I and class II loci at four-digit resolution. Typing coverage varied by locus: about 620-630 donors for A, B, C, DRB1 and DQB1; under 550 for DQA1; more than 600 for DPA1; around 490 for DPB1. A few DR-DQ haplotypes were treated as single units for association and clustering because of strong linkage in the cohort. On average, roughly 250,000 unique TCR beta nucleotide sequences were sequenced per donor among about 400 genotyped donors of the cohort, with roughly a sixth of those sequences being non-productive.

The research as a whole found: The sequencing pipeline was judged likely to have produced a cluster of highly shared sequence variants as a technical artifact. When HLA alleles, especially DR and DQ, strongly co-occurred, TCR associations were difficult to assign to individual alleles. A few of the identified cytomegalovirus-associated TCR beta chains were confirmed in vitro to be specific for cytomegalovirus antigens. A further reported finding was that TCR beta sequences accurately predicted the HLA-A and HLA-B alleles for most subjects in the first cohort. According to a later analysis, most CMV-associated TCR beta chains appeared to be HLA-restricted, and the HLA associations seemed to be driven largely by CMV exposure. An earlier analysis of around 540 of the donors showed that most TCR beta V segments appeared in productive rearrangements either about 87% or about 30% of the time, which broadly matched IMGT annotations. In a later genetic analysis, fewer N-insertions in productive TCRs were reported among donors in an Asian-associated ancestry cluster than the roughly 710-donor mean. Linkage disequilibrium might explain the correlated functional status among segregating V segments, but an unknown experimental factor could not be excluded. The study listed approximately 150 TCR beta chains as associated with cytomegalovirus. A later genetic analysis associated a missense DCLRE1C variant with V-gene and J-gene trimming of TCR beta chains, and an independent cohort replicated the association. This cohort had only TCR beta chains sequenced, and the lack of alpha or paired-chain data limited which features could be detected. Across donors, most TCR sequences were observed very rarely, whereas some public TCRs were present in many individuals. According to a later analysis, parvovirus B19, influenza, CMV and Epstein-Barr virus appeared linked to several top co-occurrence clusters. In a later analysis, 16,951 TCR beta sequences were associated with specific HLA alleles at a false discovery rate of 0.05. It was suggested by the authors that the approach could potentially be generalized to other disease states and immunological phenotypes. Immune exposure information for the cohort was limited to CMV serostatus. The classifier was reported to diagnose cytomegalovirus status with high specificity and sensitivity in both the original cohort and the validation cohort. The presence/absence analyses assumed that sequencing depth was roughly uniform across donors, and that assumption may not be true. Because some donors lacked HLA typing at each locus, the association tests relied only on the typed subset. The earlier analysis of about 600 of the donors excluded roughly 16 rarely observed V segments, including chromosome 9 orphons, because counts were too low. Compared with equally common non-associated chains, HLA-associated TCR beta chains in a later analysis were more clonally expanded and had lower generation probabilities. In a later analysis, TCR association rates were found to vary across HLA loci, with the most associated TCRs seen for DRB1 alleles and the fewest for HLA-C alleles.

The cohort was made up of 500 to 800 healthy bone marrow donors. At the time of sampling, every cohort member was nominally healthy, though immune exposures that went unrecorded were likely present. The donor tested CMV seronegative, placing the donor among the 350 to 400 seronegative members of the cohort. A peripheral blood sample was collected from each donor, and TCR beta sequencing was performed on peripheral blood mononuclear cells. The Qiagen DNeasy Blood Extraction Kit was used to extract genomic DNA from the blood cell samples. The library was produced with the immunoSEQ multiplex PCR assay. For the multiplex PCR, a mixture combining 60 forward primers for TCR Vbeta segments and 13 reverse primers for TCR Jbeta segments was used. The CDR3 region of rearranged TCR beta genes was amplified from genomic DNA by a multiplex PCR assay. The amplified TCR beta libraries were sequenced on the Illumina HiSeq System as 87-base-pair reads. Concerning the study's data processing: A later analysis counted 65 million to 90 million unique TCR beta chains across the approximately 700 repertoires, and roughly 11 million of these chains were shared by at least two donors. Raw reads were error-corrected and collapsed into unique sequences by a nearest-neighbor algorithm in which closely related sequences were merged to remove PCR and sequencing errors. V, D and J gene segments were assigned by aligning CDR3 sequences to IMGT reference sequences. Each retained sequence needed at least a six-nucleotide match to both a V gene segment and a J gene segment. Rearrangements were classified as productive when the CDR3 lacked stop codons and remained in frame with V and J, and all other rearrangements were classified as non-productive. Following IMGT convention, CDR3 was defined as the stretch from the second conserved V-encoded cysteine to the conserved J-encoded phenylalanine. The earlier analysis of 587 of the donors excluded sequences that lacked an unambiguous match to a single V gene segment. An earlier analysis of several hundred of the donors called V segments functional above 56.7% productive rearrangements and segregating when the between-donor standard deviation exceeded 5%. A statistical classification framework was built for diagnosing cytomegalovirus status from the catalog of TCR beta chain sequences. In a later analysis, TCR nucleotide sequences were compared against IMGT/GENE-DB human TR gene sequences so that V and J genes could be assigned. Using the TCRdist pipeline, a later analysis assigned CDR3 sequences along with most-parsimonious VDJ recombination scenarios. In a later analysis, each TCR beta chain was defined by its CDR3 amino acid sequence together with its V-gene family, and reads lacking a unique V-gene family were excluded. To address suspected cross-contamination and a sequencing artifact, a later analysis removed over 500 highly shared, low-generation-probability nucleotide sequences. For each public chain, a later analysis derived a clonal expansion index from normalized ranks of inferred template counts within each repertoire. In a later analysis, generation probabilities were computed using a VDJ recombination model fitted to out-of-frame rearrangements, and the results were checked against IGoR. In a later analysis, hypergeometric tests were used to score TCR-TCR, TCR-HLA and TCR-CMV co-occurrence, with a repertoire-size bias correction applied to TCR pairs. A later analysis estimated false discovery rates by permuting HLA or CMV assignments 20 times. A later analysis grouped co-occurring TCRs with DBSCAN, adding TCRdist sequence similarity when clustering within HLA-allele-positive subsets. Repertoires with fewer than 30,000 or more than 120,000 public chains were left out of co-occurrence clustering, as were a few repertoires with anomalous nucleotide sharing. TCRdb holds this immuneACCESS table with in-frame rearrangements only. Some clones are missing; in checked studies, unresolved V genes explain under half, and the rest has no known cause. The DNA was the basis for D and trimming; V, J and clone size are from that table. The sample table holds 160,000 or so clones. The ten largest clones capture roughly 2% of the sample.

Input material: PBMCs. This sequence originates from a man under 40 in good health and CMV-seronegative.

The DNA is TGTGCCAGCAGGGGGGACAGTGGCTACACCTTC. It codes for CASRGDSGYTF. Here the chain combines TRBV28 and TRBJ1-2, with TRBD1 identical over 7 junction bases. The V end gives up 6 bases and the J end 7 bases, leaving 2 bases in the junction not matched to a gene. According to the germline V gene, CDR1 reads MDHEN and CDR2 reads SYDVKM. Including the terminal cysteine and phenylalanine, the CDR3 comprises 11 residues. Kept here is only the CDR3 DNA, which spans 33 bases and is read in frame from base 1.